The T cell receptor (beta chain) under discussion was sequenced for a study of T cell responses to AZD1222 COVID-19 vaccine. Findings of the study overall: Females made up more of the donors, who were largely white British, and clonal diversity may have come out too low. Two AZD1222 doses significantly raised spike-specific TCR breadth and depth over controls. Reportedly, close to half of spike-specific TCRs are directed against unmutated variant regions. Samples come after the peak T cell response, not at day 14.

This clone came up once. Its antigen remains unidentified. V lost 5 bases, J lost 1 base, and 10 bases stayed unmatched. The CDR3 totals 17 residues. CDR1 is SNHLY and CDR2 is FYNNEI in the germline V gene. Clones were sequenced by immunoSEQ multiplex PCR, and TCRdb holds only the in-frame ones, with some missing. Among roughly 190,000 clones listed, approximately 89% were seen once. The origin of this receptor is an adult who received the AZD1222 COVID-19 vaccine. V is TRBV2 and J is TRBJ2-4; TRBD2 agrees at 8 bases. Sequenced here: peripheral blood, sampled 28 days after the second AZD1222 dose. The CDR3 sequence is CASSRPGLGEAKNIQYF. In DNA, the CDR3 is TGTGCCAGCAGTCGACCGGGACTAGGAGAGGCCAAAAACATTCAGTACTTC. The full variable domain, rest sourced from reference TRBV2 and TRBJ2-4, is EPEVTQTPSHQVTQMGQEVILRCVPISNHLYFYWYRQILGQKVEFLVSFYNNEISEKSEIFDDQFSVERPDGSNFTLKIRSTKLEDSAMYFCASSRPGLGEAKNIQYFGAGTRLSVL.